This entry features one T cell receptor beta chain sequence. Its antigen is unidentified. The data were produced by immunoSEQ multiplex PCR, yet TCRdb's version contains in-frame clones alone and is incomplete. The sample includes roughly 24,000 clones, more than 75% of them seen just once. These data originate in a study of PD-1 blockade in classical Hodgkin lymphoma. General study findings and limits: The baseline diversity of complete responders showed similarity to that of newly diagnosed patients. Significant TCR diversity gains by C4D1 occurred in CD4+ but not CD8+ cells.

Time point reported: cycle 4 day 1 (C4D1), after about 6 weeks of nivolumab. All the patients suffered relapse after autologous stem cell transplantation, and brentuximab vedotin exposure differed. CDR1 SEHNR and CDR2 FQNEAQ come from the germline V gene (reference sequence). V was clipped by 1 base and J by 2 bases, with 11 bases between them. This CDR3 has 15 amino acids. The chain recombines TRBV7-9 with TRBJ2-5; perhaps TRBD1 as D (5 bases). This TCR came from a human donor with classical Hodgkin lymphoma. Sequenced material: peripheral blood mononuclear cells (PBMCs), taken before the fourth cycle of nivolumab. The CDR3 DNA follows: TGTGCCAGCAGCTTAGGACAGTCCCTACAAGAGACCCAGTACTTC. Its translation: CASSLGQSLQETQYF.